This TCR beta chain was sequenced in a study of response to subunit inactivated influenza vaccine. V was trimmed by 4 bases and J by 2 bases, leaving 11 bases between them. CDR3 size: 14 residues. There are a few counts of this clonotype. Its antigen is not identified. Findings of the study overall: Authors suggested few new T cells are recruited by each seasonal influenza vaccination.

In TCRdb, the RT-PCR reads were re-called with MiXCR into one record per CDR3 protein. The table lists roughly 650,000 distinct CDR3 sequences, around 15% of them singletons, with roughly 7.6% in the top ten. Sample: PBMCs from blood, taken 14 days before vaccination. The sequence was obtained from a man aged 50-59 years who received an inactivated influenza vaccine. The chain recombines TRBV12-3 or TRBV12-4 with TRBJ1-1; tentatively, D is TRBD1 (5 bases). This chain's CDR3 is CASSSRASNTEAFF. The DNA of the CDR3 is TGTGCCAGCAGTTCCAGGGCTTCCAACACTGAAGCTTTCTTT.